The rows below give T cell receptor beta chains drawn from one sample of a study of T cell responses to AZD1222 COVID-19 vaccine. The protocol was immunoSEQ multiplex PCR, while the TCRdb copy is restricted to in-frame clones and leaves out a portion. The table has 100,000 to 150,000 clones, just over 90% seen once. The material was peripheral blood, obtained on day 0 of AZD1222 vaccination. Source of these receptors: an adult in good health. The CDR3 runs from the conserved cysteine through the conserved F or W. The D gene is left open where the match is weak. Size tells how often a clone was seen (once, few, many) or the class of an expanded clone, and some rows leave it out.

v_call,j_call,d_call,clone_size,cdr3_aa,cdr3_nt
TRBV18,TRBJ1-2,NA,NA,CASSPQQQGASYGYTF,TGTGCCAGCTCACCGCAACAACAGGGCGCTTCCTATGGCTACACCTTC
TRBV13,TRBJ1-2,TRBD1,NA,CASSVGQGGSNYGYTF,TGTGCCAGCAGCGTTGGACAGGGGGGTTCGAACTATGGCTACACCTTC
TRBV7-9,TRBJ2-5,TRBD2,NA,CASSSTSGQETQYF,TGTGCCAGCAGCTCGACTAGCGGCCAAGAGACCCAGTACTTC
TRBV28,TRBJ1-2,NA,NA,CASTGTLYGYTF,TGTGCCAGCACGGGGACCTTATATGGCTACACCTTC
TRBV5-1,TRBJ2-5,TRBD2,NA,CASTEAGGLQETQYF,TGCGCCAGCACCGAAGCGGGGGGCCTCCAAGAGACCCAGTACTTC
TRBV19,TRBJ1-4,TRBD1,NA,CASSIDRTGGDEKLFF,TGTGCCAGTAGTATAGACCGGACAGGAGGAGATGAAAAACTGTTTTTT
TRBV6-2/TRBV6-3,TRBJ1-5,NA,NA,CASSSTLQGTRNQPQHF,TGTGCCAGCAGTTCTACCCTCCAGGGGACTCGCAATCAGCCCCAGCATTTT
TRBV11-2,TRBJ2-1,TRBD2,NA,CASSLAGGNEQFF,TGTGCCAGCAGCTTAGCGGGAGGAAATGAGCAGTTCTTC
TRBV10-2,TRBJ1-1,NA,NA,CASSEVRGLGTEAFF,TGCGCCAGCAGTGAGGTCCGGGGTTTAGGAACTGAAGCTTTCTTT
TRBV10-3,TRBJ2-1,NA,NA,CAIKAESYNEQFF,TGTGCCATCAAGGCGGAGTCCTACAATGAGCAGTTCTTC
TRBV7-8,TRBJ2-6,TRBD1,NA,CASSLLRTGPSGANVLTF,TGTGCCAGCAGCTTACTAAGGACAGGTCCCTCTGGGGCCAACGTCCTGACTTTC
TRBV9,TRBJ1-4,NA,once,CASSASTGHEKLFF,TGTGCCAGCAGCGCTTCCACAGGGCATGAAAAACTGTTTTTT
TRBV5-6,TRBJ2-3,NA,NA,CASSLGEGPRDTQYF,TGTGCCAGCAGCTTGGGCGAAGGGCCCAGAGATACGCAGTATTTT
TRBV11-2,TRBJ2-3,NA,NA,CASSPRRDPRTDTQYF,TGTGCCAGCAGCCCGCGCCGGGACCCCCGCACAGATACGCAGTATTTT
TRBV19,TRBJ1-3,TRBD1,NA,CATGQALSGNTIYF,TGTGCCACGGGACAGGCCCTCTCTGGAAACACCATATATTTT
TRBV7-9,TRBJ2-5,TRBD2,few,CASSLDLAGVYQETQYF,TGTGCCAGCAGCTTAGATCTAGCGGGGGTGTACCAAGAGACCCAGTACTTC
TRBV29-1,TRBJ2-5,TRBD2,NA,CSVGGLAGEETQYF,TGCAGCGTTGGAGGACTAGCGGGAGAAGAGACCCAGTACTTC
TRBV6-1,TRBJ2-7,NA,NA,CASSDERWSYEQYF,TGTGCCAGCAGTGATGAGCGGTGGTCCTACGAGCAGTACTTC
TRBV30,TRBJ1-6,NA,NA,CAIQTDTYNSPLHF,TGTGCCATACAGACTGATACCTATAATTCACCCCTCCACTTT
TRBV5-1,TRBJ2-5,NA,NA,CASSSGRGGETQYF,TGCGCCAGCAGCTCCGGAAGGGGGGGAGAGACCCAGTACTTC
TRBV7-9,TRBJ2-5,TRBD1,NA,CASSTPPTGETQYF,TGTGCCAGCAGCACCCCCCCGACAGGGGAGACCCAGTACTTC
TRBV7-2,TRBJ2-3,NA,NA,CASSLQGQDTQYF,TGTGCCAGCAGCTTACAGGGTCAAGATACGCAGTATTTT
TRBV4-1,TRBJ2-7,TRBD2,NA,CASSQAQVTSGSGEQYF,TGCGCCAGCAGCCAAGCACAGGTGACTAGCGGGAGTGGCGAGCAGTACTTC
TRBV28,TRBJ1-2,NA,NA,CASSLGKYGYTF,TGTGCCAGCAGTTTAGGGAAATATGGCTACACCTTC
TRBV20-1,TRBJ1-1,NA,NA,CSASYATGTEAFF,TGCAGTGCTAGTTACGCGACGGGCACTGAAGCTTTCTTT
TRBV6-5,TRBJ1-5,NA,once,CASSSRQVNQPQHF,TGTGCCAGCAGTTCCCGACAGGTCAATCAGCCCCAGCATTTT
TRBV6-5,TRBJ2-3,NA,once,CASRPGTDTQYF,TGTGCCAGCAGACCAGGGACAGATACGCAGTATTTT
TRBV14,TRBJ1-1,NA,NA,CASSLGLNTEAFF,TGTGCCAGCAGCCTGGGGCTGAACACTGAAGCTTTCTTT
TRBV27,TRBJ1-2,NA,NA,CASSASGQTDGYTF,TGTGCCAGCAGCGCATCTGGACAGACCGATGGCTACACCTTC
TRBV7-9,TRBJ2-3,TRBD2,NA,CASSLGRTSGTDTQYF,TGTGCCAGCAGCTTAGGGCGGACTAGCGGCACAGATACGCAGTATTTT
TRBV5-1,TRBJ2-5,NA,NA,CASSLVQRETRETQYF,TGCGCCAGCAGCTTGGTCCAGCGCGAAACCAGGGAGACCCAGTACTTC
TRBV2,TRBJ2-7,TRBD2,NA,CASSEGLAGYEQYF,TGTGCCAGCAGTGAAGGTCTAGCGGGGTACGAGCAGTACTTC
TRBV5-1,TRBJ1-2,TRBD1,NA,CASSLKTGQNYGYTF,TGCGCCAGCAGCTTGAAAACGGGACAGAACTATGGCTACACCTTC
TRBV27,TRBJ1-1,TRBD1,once,CASIRQGQNTEAFF,TGTGCCAGCATCAGACAGGGCCAGAACACTGAAGCTTTCTTT
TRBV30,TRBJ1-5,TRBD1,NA,CAWSPGTGSIYQPQHF,TGTGCCTGGAGTCCAGGGACAGGGTCGATTTATCAGCCCCAGCATTTT
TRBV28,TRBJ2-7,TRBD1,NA,CASRDRGSRYEQYF,TGTGCCAGCAGGGACAGGGGCTCGCGCTACGAGCAGTACTTC
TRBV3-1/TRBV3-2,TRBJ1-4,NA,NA,CASSQEGTTNEKLFF,TGTGCCAGCAGCCAAGAAGGAACAACTAATGAAAAACTGTTTTTT
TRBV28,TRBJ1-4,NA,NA,CASKGTGTNEKLFF,TGTGCCAGCAAGGGGACGGGGACTAATGAAAAACTGTTTTTT
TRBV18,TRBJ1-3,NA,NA,CASSPPGGLAAGNTIYF,TGTGCCAGCTCACCACCGGGGGGGCTTGCGGCTGGAAACACCATATATTTT
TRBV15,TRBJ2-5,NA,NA,CATSRVGETQYF,TGTGCCACCAGCAGAGTTGGAGAGACCCAGTACTTC
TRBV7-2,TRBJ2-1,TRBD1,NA,CASSPQATGGRDEQFF,TGTGCCAGCAGCCCCCAGGCTACAGGGGGCAGGGATGAGCAGTTCTTC
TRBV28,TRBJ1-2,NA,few,CASSSAPEDNYGYTF,TGTGCCAGCAGTTCCGCCCCCGAGGACAACTATGGCTACACCTTC
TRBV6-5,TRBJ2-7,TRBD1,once,CASATGDTYEQYF,TGTGCCAGCGCGACAGGGGACACCTACGAGCAGTACTTC
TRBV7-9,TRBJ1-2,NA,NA,CASSFESGHVSGYTF,TGTGCCAGCAGCTTTGAGTCAGGGCATGTTTCTGGCTACACCTTC
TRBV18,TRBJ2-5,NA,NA,CASSPQMETQYF,TGTGCCAGCTCACCACAGATGGAGACCCAGTACTTC
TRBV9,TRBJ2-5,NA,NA,CASSVDLAETQYF,TGTGCCAGCAGCGTAGACTTGGCCGAGACCCAGTACTTC
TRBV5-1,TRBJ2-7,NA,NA,CASSRNRESYEQYF,TGCGCCAGCAGCCGGAACAGGGAATCCTACGAGCAGTACTTC
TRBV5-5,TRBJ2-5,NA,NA,CASSLGGKETQYF,TGTGCCAGCAGCTTGGGAGGGAAAGAGACCCAGTACTTC
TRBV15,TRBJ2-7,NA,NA,CATSREGNGAYEQYF,TGTGCCACCAGCAGAGAGGGCAATGGGGCCTACGAGCAGTACTTC
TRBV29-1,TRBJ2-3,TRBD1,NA,CSARTGGDTQYF,TGCAGCGCACGGACAGGGGGAGATACGCAGTATTTT
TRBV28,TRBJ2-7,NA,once,CASSLAAAPTYEQYF,TGTGCCAGCAGTTTAGCGGCGGCCCCTACCTACGAGCAGTACTTC
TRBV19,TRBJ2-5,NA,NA,CASRRTMQETQYF,TGTGCCAGTCGGAGGACTATGCAAGAGACCCAGTACTTC
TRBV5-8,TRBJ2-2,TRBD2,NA,CASSDIITSGSSTGELFF,TGTGCCAGCAGCGACATCATCACTAGCGGGAGTTCAACCGGGGAGCTGTTTTTT
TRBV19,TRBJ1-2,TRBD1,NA,CASSPGTGYGYTF,TGTGCCAGTAGTCCCGGGACAGGGTATGGCTACACCTTC
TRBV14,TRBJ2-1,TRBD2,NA,CASSQVGGLAGYNEQFF,TGTGCCAGCAGCCAAGTAGGGGGCCTAGCGGGGTACAATGAGCAGTTCTTC